This T cell receptor beta chain was captured in a study of control samples from healthy donors and cancer patients. The CDR3 has 14 amino acids. Losses at the gene ends were 3 bases for V and 4 bases for J; bases not matched to a gene: 3. Germline CDR1 SGHTS, CDR2 YDEGEE. Profiled with immunoSEQ multiplex PCR; TCRdb holds only in-frame clones, not every one. Its clone listing holds roughly 200,000 clones. Sequenced input: blood. The V call is TRBV5-8, the J call TRBJ2-5; 10 bases map to TRBD1. This sequence originates from a young woman in good health. CDR3 in DNA: TGTGCCAGCAGCTCGACAGGGGGCCCAGAGACCCAGTACTTC. Its protein is CASSSTGGPETQYF.